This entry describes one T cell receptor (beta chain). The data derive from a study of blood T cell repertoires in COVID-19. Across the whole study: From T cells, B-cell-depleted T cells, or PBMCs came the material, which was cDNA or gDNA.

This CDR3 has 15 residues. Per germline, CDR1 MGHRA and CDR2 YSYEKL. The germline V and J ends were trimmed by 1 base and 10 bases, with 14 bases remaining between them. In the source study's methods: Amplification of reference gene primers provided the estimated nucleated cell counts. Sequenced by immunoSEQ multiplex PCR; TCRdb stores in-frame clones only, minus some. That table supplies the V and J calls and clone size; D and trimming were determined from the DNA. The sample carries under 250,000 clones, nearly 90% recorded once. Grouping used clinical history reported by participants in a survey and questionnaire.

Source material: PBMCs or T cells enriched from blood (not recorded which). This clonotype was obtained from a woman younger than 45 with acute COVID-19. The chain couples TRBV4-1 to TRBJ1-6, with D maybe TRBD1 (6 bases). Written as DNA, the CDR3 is TGCGCCAGCAGCCAAGGGATGAACAGGGCCTCACCCCTCCACTTT. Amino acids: CASSQGMNRASPLHF.